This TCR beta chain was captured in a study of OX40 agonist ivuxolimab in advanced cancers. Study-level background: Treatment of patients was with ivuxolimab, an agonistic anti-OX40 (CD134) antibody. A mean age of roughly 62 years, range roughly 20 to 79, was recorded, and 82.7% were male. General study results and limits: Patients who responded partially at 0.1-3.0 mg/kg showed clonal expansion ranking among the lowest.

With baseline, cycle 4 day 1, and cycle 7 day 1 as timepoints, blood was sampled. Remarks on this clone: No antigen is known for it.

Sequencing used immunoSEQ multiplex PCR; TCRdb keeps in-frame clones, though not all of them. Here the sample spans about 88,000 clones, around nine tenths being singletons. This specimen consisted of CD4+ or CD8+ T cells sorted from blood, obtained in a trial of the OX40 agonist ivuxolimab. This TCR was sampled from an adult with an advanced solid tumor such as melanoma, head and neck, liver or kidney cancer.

This CDR3 is CASTRSQTMNTEAFF. The CDR3 DNA sequence: TGTGCCAGCACCCGCTCACAAACCATGAACACTGAAGCTTTCTTT. This rearrangement joins TRBV6-1 to TRBJ1-1; no definite D call. V was shortened by 7 bases and J by 0 bases, with 15 bases between the two germline ends. The CDR3 runs 15 residues. Per germline, CDR1 MNHNS and CDR2 SASEGT.